A single sample is the source of the 23 T cell receptor beta chains below, sequenced in a study of early T cells in non-severe SARS-CoV-2 infection. TCRdb analysed the 5' RACE reads with MiXCR anew, one entry per CDR3 protein. The sample lists about 59,000 distinct CDR3 sequences; about 13% were seen once. The specimen was whole blood, collected at baseline. The receptors were sampled from an adult who was a healthcare worker with PCR-confirmed SARS-CoV-2 infection or an uninfected control (not recorded which).

The CDR3 region is CAIAGATNEKLFF. As DNA, the CDR3 is TGTGCCATCGCAGGGGCTACTAATGAAAAACTGTTTTTT. The chain carries TRBV10-3 and TRBJ1-4, with D maybe TRBD1 (6 bases). The CDR3 spans 13 residues. Germline V gene data show CDR1 as ENHRY and CDR2 as SYGVKD. V was clipped by 8 bases and J by 2 bases, with 9 bases between them.

This clonotype was seen repeatedly, ten times or more. The CDR3 DNA sequence: TGTGCCAGCTCACCATCCCTAGCGGGACGCCGGGAGCTGTTTTTT. Its translation: CASSPSLAGRRELFF. The J gene is TRBJ2-2, the V gene TRBV18; 9 bases are shared with TRBD2. This CDR3 spans 15 amino acids. V trimming: 2 bases; J trimming: 9 bases; junction bases outside the gene matches: 7. CDR1 and CDR2 (germline): KGHSH, LQKENI.

J is TRBJ2-5 and V is TRBV18; 8 positions match TRBD2. The CDR3 loop spans 14 amino acids. J gave up 5 bases and V 0 bases, and 2 bases lay outside the gene matches. The germline V gene has CDR1 KGHSH and CDR2 LQKENI. CDR3 protein: CASSPPPGGETQYF. DNA for the CDR3: TGTGCCAGCTCACCACCGCCGGGAGGGGAGACCCAGTACTTC.

The chain is built from TRBV7-9 and TRBJ1-1; D unclear. The CDR3 extends over 11 amino acids. The germline V gene has CDR1 SEHNR and CDR2 FQNEAQ (reference sequence). V shed 5 bases and J shed 7 bases, with 8 bases lying between them. This chain's CDR3 is CASSPAFEAFF. CDR3 sequence (DNA): TGTGCCAGCAGCCCTGCATTTGAAGCTTTCTTT.

This clonotype has only a few counts. The chain links TRBV9 to TRBJ2-3; 8 bases are shared with TRBD2. CDR3 length: 16 residues. Germline assignment: CDR1 SGDLS and CDR2 YYNGEE. After removal of 0 bases from V and 3 bases from J, the junction contained 6 bases not matched to a gene. CDR3 nucleotide sequence: TGTGCCAGCAGCGTAGGGAGCGGGAGCGTAACAGATACGCAGTATTTT. Translation: CASSVGSGSVTDTQYF.

There are a few counts of this clonotype. The chain carries TRBV12-3 or TRBV12-4 and TRBJ1-2; D is unclear. Trimming shortened V by 6 bases and J by 4 bases, and 12 bases separated the two germline ends. The CDR3 length is 13 residues. The CDR3 loop is CASSPRGSYGYTF. CDR3 nucleotide sequence: TGTGCCAGCAGCCCTCGGGGTTCCTATGGCTACACCTTC.

This clonotype was counted at least ten times. In nucleotides, the CDR3 is TGTGCCAGCGCAGGGACACCGAACACTGAAGCTTTCTTT. Translating it yields CASAGTPNTEAFF. The chain recombines TRBV7-9 with TRBJ1-1; D might be TRBD1 (6 bases). The CDR3 is 13 amino acids. The germline gives CDR1 SEHNR, CDR2 FQNEAQ (reference sequence). Deletions cut 8 bases from V and 1 base from J, with 11 bases between.

The table lists this clonotype with a few counts. The chain joins TRBV27 to TRBJ1-2; D remains unclear. From germline, CDR1 is MNHEY and CDR2 SMNVEV (reference sequence). CDR3 length: 14 amino acids. The V and J ends lost 6 bases and 2 bases respectively, with 13 bases between them. The chain's CDR3 is CASRPGLGNYGYTF. CDR3 DNA sequence: TGTGCCAGCAGACCAGGACTGGGGAACTATGGCTACACCTTC.

Many counts were recorded for this clonotype. The chain carries TRBV5-1 and TRBJ1-6; D ambiguous. From germline, CDR1 is SGHRS and CDR2 YFSETQ. The CDR3 has 14 amino acids. V lost 2 bases and J 7 bases, leaving 10 bases between the germline ends. The CDR3 DNA reads as TGCGCCAGCAGCTTCTTCAGAGCCAATTCACCCCTCCACTTT. Protein sequence: CASSFFRANSPLHF.

The chain couples TRBV30 to TRBJ2-1; D gene uncertain. Per germline, CDR1 GTSNPN and CDR2 SVGIG (reference sequence). The CDR3 spans 15 residues. V gave up 4 bases and J gave up 8 bases, with 21 bases separating them. The CDR3 DNA reads as TGTGCCTGGACTTACGGCCCTGGCGGCTGGGATGAGCAGTTCTTC. It encodes CAWTYGPGGWDEQFF.

This chain links TRBV6-5 with TRBJ1-1, with a tentative D call TRBD1 (6 bases). V lost 4 bases to trimming and J lost 6 bases, with 15 bases between them. Germline CDR1 and CDR2: MNHEY and SVGAGI. This CDR3 comprises 14 residues. For the CDR3, the DNA is TGTGCCAGCAGTTTTACGGGACAAGGGCCTGAAGCTTTCTTT. It translates to CASSFTGQGPEAFF.

Ten or more counts support this clonotype. The chain carries TRBV13 and TRBJ2-5; D might be TRBD2 (5 bases). V lost 7 bases, J lost 5 bases, and 20 bases lay in between. Per the germline V gene, CDR1 is PRHDT and CDR2 is FYEKMQ (reference sequence). The CDR3 spans 15 residues. The CDR3 region has the DNA TGTGCCAGCACCACTGGAGAGGGTCAGAGGGAGACCCAGTACTTC. This encodes CASTTGEGQRETQYF.

This clonotype has at least ten counts. The V call is TRBV20-1, the J call TRBJ1-1, with D possibly TRBD1 on 6 matching bases. This CDR3 contains 14 residues. CDR1 and CDR2 (germline): DFQATT, SNEGSKA (reference sequence). Trimming pared 6 bases from V and 1 base from J, leaving 15 bases between. The CDR3 region is CSAQNRVGNTEAFF. The CDR3 DNA sequence: TGCAGTGCCCAGAACAGGGTGGGGAACACTGAAGCTTTCTTT.

This clonotype has ten or more counts. This sequence joins TRBV5-1 and TRBJ2-5; TRBD2 might be the D (6 bases). V lost 3 bases and J lost 2, with 11 bases in between. This CDR3 region has 14 residues. The V gene's germline CDR1 is SGHRS and CDR2 YFSETQ. The CDR3 DNA is TGCGCCAGCAGCTCCGGGAGCTCACAAGAGACCCAGTACTTC. Its translation is CASSSGSSQETQYF.

This clonotype was counted many times. The chain links TRBV27 to TRBJ1-1; D gene unclear. This CDR3 spans 15 amino acids. Germline CDR1 reads MNHEY; CDR2 reads SMNVEV (reference sequence). V was pared by 0 bases and J by 5 bases, with 13 bases between. In DNA form, the CDR3 reads TGTGCCAGCAGTTTATCACGGGTGAGTGGGACTGAAGCTTTCTTT. This encodes CASSLSRVSGTEAFF.

J is TRBJ2-7 and V is TRBV7-8; D may match TRBD1 or TRBD2 (5 bases each). V lost 2 bases and J lost 5, with 19 bases in between. The CDR3 spans 16 residues. Germline V gene sequence: CDR1 SGHVS, CDR2 FQNEAQ. In nucleotides, the CDR3 is TGTGCCAGCAGCTTACCATTAGTCGGGGACCTCGACGAGCAGTACTTC. Its protein is CASSLPLVGDLDEQYF.

This chain uses TRBV5-1 with TRBJ2-7; D remains unclear. The length of the CDR3 is 15 residues. Germline CDR1 is SGHRS and CDR2 is YFSETQ. V lost 0 bases and J 2 bases, leaving 12 bases between the germline ends. The CDR3 nucleotides are TGCGCCAGCAGCTTGGCCTGGCAGTCCCCCTACGAGCAGTACTTC. It is translated as CASSLAWQSPYEQYF.

About this clonotype: Mismatch with germline at one junction end may stem from a read error. The chain combines TRBV20-1 with TRBJ1-2; D call uncertain. CDR3 length equals 12 residues. Germline CDR1 is DFQATT and CDR2 is SNEGSKA (reference sequence). CDR3 sequence: CSAREGDYGYTF. As DNA, the CDR3 is TGCAGTGCGAGAGAGGGTGACTATGGCTACACCTTC.

The table lists this clonotype with a few counts. The CDR3 region has the DNA TGTGCCAGCAGCCTGGAGTACTATGGCTACACCTTC. It translates to CASSLEYYGYTF. The rearrangement links TRBV3-1 to TRBJ1-2; the D is unclear. V lost 4 bases to trimming and J lost 3 bases, with 6 bases between them. CDR1 and CDR2 from the germline V gene are LGHDT and YNNKEL (reference sequence). CDR3 length equals 12 residues.

This clonotype was seen a few times. The V gene is TRBV7-9, the J gene TRBJ1-1, with D uncertain. The germline V gene encodes CDR1 SEHNR and CDR2 FQNEAQ (reference sequence). Deletions cut 0 bases from V and 7 bases from J, with 12 bases between. This CDR3 is 14 amino acids long. CDR3 residues: CASSLAVRGNEAFF. Here the CDR3 DNA reads TGTGCCAGCAGCTTAGCGGTTCGGGGAAATGAAGCTTTCTTT. Based on the CDR3 plus reference TRBV7-9 and TRBJ1-1, the full variable domain is DTGVSQNPRHKITKRGQNVTFRCDPISEHNRLYWYRQTLGQGPEFLTYFQNEAQLEKSRLLSDRFSAERPKGSFSTLEIQRTEQGDSAMYLCASSLAVRGNEAFFGQGTRLTVV.

The chain joins TRBV9 to TRBJ2-7, with TRBD1 identical over 9 bases. J lost 2 bases, V lost 3 bases, and 9 bases had no gene match. Germline assignment: CDR1 SGDLS and CDR2 YYNGEE. CDR3 length: 16 residues. The CDR3 DNA reads TGTGCCAGCAGCGCGGAAGCGGGACAGGGTCCCTACGAGCAGTACTTC. Its translation: CASSAEAGQGPYEQYF.

The V and J genes are TRBV7-3 and TRBJ2-2, with D perhaps TRBD2 (5 bases). The CDR3 is 16 amino acids. Germline CDR1 SGHTA, CDR2 FQGTGA. V was trimmed by 2 bases and J by 7 bases, leaving 17 bases between them. The CDR3 protein is CASSLLFRGVGGELFF. In DNA, the CDR3 is TGTGCCAGCAGCTTACTTTTTCGGGGAGTAGGCGGGGAGCTGTTTTTT.

The CDR3 coding sequence is TGTGCCAGCAGCTTTGGGATGATGGAGAACACTGAAGCTTTCTTT. Its protein is CASSFGMMENTEAFF. This chain uses TRBV5-5 with TRBJ1-1; D is ambiguous. The germline V and J ends were trimmed by 2 bases and 1 base, with 12 bases remaining between them. Germline V gene sequence: CDR1 SGHKS, CDR2 YYEKEE (reference sequence). The CDR3 is 15 amino acids.